This T cell receptor (beta chain) was sequenced in a study of regulatory T cells in long-lasting Graves disease. Germline V lookup: CDR1 WSHSY, CDR2 SAAADI. The CDR3 covers 13 residues. V was trimmed by 6 bases and J by 3 bases, leaving 12 bases between them. Study-level results: Persistent Graves' patients showed less TCR diversity than newly diagnosed ones.

Comment on this clonotype: The antigen is undetermined.

As to time point: newly diagnosed GD, antithyroid drugs for less than 3 months. The TCR library was prepared using RNA isolated from PBMCs. Through Arm-PCR of CDR3 regions and iRepertoire HTBI primers, TCR beta libraries were built. In TCRdb, the multiplex PCR reads were re-called with MiXCR into one record per CDR3 protein. The sample lists approximately 560,000 distinct CDR3 sequences, about 16% seen once, with around 12% in the top ten. The same specimen was also included in a second study, on T cells in Graves' hyperthyroidism and ophthalmopathy. That study adds: Patients aged 18 to 65 with hyperthyroidism were newly diagnosed, with duration under 2 months. Uncontrolled infection, other autoimmune disease, pregnancy and lactation each barred patients from inclusion.

Sequencing was performed on peripheral blood mononuclear cells (PBMCs), taken at new diagnosis, from a patient treated with antithyroid drugs. The origin of this receptor is a man between 18 and 35 years old with Graves disease. The chain joins TRBV10-2 to TRBJ2-7; the D gene is possibly TRBD2 (5 bases). The CDR3 DNA sequence: TGCGCCAGCAGGGGAGCCTCCCTCTACGAGCAGTACTTC. Amino acid sequence: CASRGASLYEQYF.